These T cell receptor beta chains were read from a single sample in a study of blood T cells in healthy people across ages. TCRdb called the 5' RACE reads again in MiXCR, with one record for every CDR3 protein. The table has hundreds of thousands of distinct CDR3 sequences, 50% to 60% seen once. Sequenced input: blood. Receptor source: a man in his 60s in good health. CDR3s include the opening cysteine and the closing phenylalanine or tryptophan. The D gene is left open where the match is weak. Rows may omit the clone size; those that give it use once, few, many or a size class.

v_call: TRBV27; j_call: TRBJ2-3; clone_size: .; d_call: TRBD2; cdr3_aa: CATTVGLATDTQYF; cdr3_nt: TGTGCCACCACCGTGGGACTAGCAACAGATACGCAGTATTTT
v_call: TRBV7-6; j_call: TRBJ2-5; clone_size: few; d_call: TRBD1; cdr3_aa: CASSPRQGLWETQYF; cdr3_nt: TGTGCCAGCAGCCCCCGACAGGGTCTATGGGAGACCCAGTACTTC
v_call: TRBV11-1; j_call: TRBJ1-2; clone_size: .; d_call: TRBD1; cdr3_aa: CASSGDRWYGYTF; cdr3_nt: TGTGCCAGCAGCGGGGACAGGTGGTATGGCTACACCTTC
v_call: TRBV5-1; j_call: TRBJ2-7; clone_size: .; d_call: TRBD1; cdr3_aa: CASSLAPPGQDYEQYF; cdr3_nt: TGCGCCAGCAGCTTGGCACCGCCGGGACAGGACTACGAGCAGTACTTC
v_call: TRBV12-3/TRBV12-4; j_call: TRBJ1-6; clone_size: .; d_call: .; cdr3_aa: CASSLVGRNSPLHF; cdr3_nt: TGTGCCAGCAGTTTGGTGGGGCGGAATTCACCCCTCCACTTT
v_call: TRBV29-1; j_call: TRBJ1-2; clone_size: .; d_call: .; cdr3_aa: CSADNRVPSGYTF; cdr3_nt: TGCAGCGCTGATAATCGGGTCCCAAGTGGCTACACCTTC
v_call: TRBV12-3/TRBV12-4; j_call: TRBJ2-7; clone_size: many; d_call: .; cdr3_aa: CASSFFRIAEQYF; cdr3_nt: TGTGCCAGCAGTTTTTTTCGGATCGCCGAGCAGTACTTC
v_call: TRBV5-1; j_call: TRBJ2-7; clone_size: few; d_call: TRBD2; cdr3_aa: CASSLVASGTYEQYF; cdr3_nt: TGCGCCAGCAGCTTGGTAGCTAGCGGGACCTACGAGCAGTACTTC
v_call: TRBV7-2; j_call: TRBJ2-7; clone_size: .; d_call: .; cdr3_aa: CASSLGVLGHQQYF; cdr3_nt: TGTGCCAGCAGCTTAGGCGTGTTGGGCCACCAGCAGTACTTC
v_call: TRBV30; j_call: TRBJ1-1; clone_size: .; d_call: .; cdr3_aa: CAWRSGGAMDTEAFF; cdr3_nt: TGTGCCTGGAGGTCGGGGGGTGCCATGGACACTGAAGCTTTCTTT
v_call: TRBV20-1; j_call: TRBJ2-1; clone_size: .; d_call: TRBD1; cdr3_aa: CSANRRDRGKRTYNEQFF; cdr3_nt: TGCAGTGCTAATCGCCGGGACAGGGGAAAGAGGACCTACAATGAGCAGTTCTTC
v_call: TRBV28; j_call: TRBJ1-6; clone_size: .; d_call: TRBD1; cdr3_aa: CASSQDRGRSPLHF; cdr3_nt: TGTGCCAGCAGCCAAGACAGGGGCAGGTCACCCCTCCACTTT
v_call: TRBV29-1; j_call: TRBJ2-7; clone_size: .; d_call: .; cdr3_aa: CSVVRGQGGEQYF; cdr3_nt: TGCAGCGTTGTGAGAGGCCAAGGAGGCGAGCAGTACTTC
v_call: TRBV7-2; j_call: TRBJ2-3; clone_size: .; d_call: .; cdr3_aa: CASSNPARTDTQYF; cdr3_nt: TGTGCCAGCAGCAACCCCGCCCGCACAGATACGCAGTATTTT
v_call: TRBV7-9; j_call: TRBJ1-1; clone_size: .; d_call: TRBD1; cdr3_aa: CASSPPTGVGTEAFF; cdr3_nt: TGTGCCAGCAGCCCCCCGACAGGGGTGGGCACTGAAGCTTTCTTT
v_call: TRBV7-2; j_call: TRBJ1-2; clone_size: few; d_call: .; cdr3_aa: CASSLRNNYGYTF; cdr3_nt: TGTGCCAGCAGCTTAAGGAATAACTATGGCTACACCTTC
v_call: TRBV7-3; j_call: TRBJ1-2; clone_size: .; d_call: TRBD1; cdr3_aa: CASSLGQGRGYTF; cdr3_nt: TGTGCCAGCAGCTTAGGACAGGGAAGGGGCTACACCTTC
v_call: TRBV5-1; j_call: TRBJ1-2; clone_size: .; d_call: .; cdr3_aa: CASSLDSATDGYTF; cdr3_nt: TGCGCCAGCAGCCTGGACAGTGCCACAGATGGCTACACCTTC
v_call: TRBV7-8; j_call: TRBJ2-3; clone_size: .; d_call: TRBD2; cdr3_aa: CASSIGLAGPTGTDTQYF; cdr3_nt: TGTGCCAGCAGCATCGGACTAGCGGGTCCTACTGGCACAGATACGCAGTATTTT
v_call: TRBV15; j_call: TRBJ1-4; clone_size: .; d_call: .; cdr3_aa: CATSRDLGDEKLFF; cdr3_nt: TGTGCCACCAGCAGAGATCTTGGTGATGAAAAACTGTTTTTT
v_call: TRBV7-9; j_call: TRBJ1-2; clone_size: .; d_call: TRBD1; cdr3_aa: CASSTTGVNGYTF; cdr3_nt: TGTGCCAGCAGCACGACAGGGGTAAATGGCTACACCTTC
v_call: TRBV9; j_call: TRBJ2-5; clone_size: .; d_call: .; cdr3_aa: CASSFPQGGSGETQYF; cdr3_nt: TGTGCCAGCAGCTTCCCGCAGGGGGGGTCAGGAGAGACCCAGTACTTC
v_call: TRBV9; j_call: TRBJ2-1; clone_size: few; d_call: TRBD2; cdr3_aa: CASSGPVGRGVKQFF; cdr3_nt: TGTGCCAGCAGCGGCCCCGTTGGGAGGGGAGTTAAGCAGTTCTTC
v_call: TRBV27; j_call: TRBJ2-5; clone_size: .; d_call: TRBD2; cdr3_aa: CASSGSGGARETQYF; cdr3_nt: TGTGCCAGCAGCGGTAGCGGGGGGGCCCGTGAGACCCAGTACTTC
v_call: TRBV11-2; j_call: TRBJ2-7; clone_size: few; d_call: .; cdr3_aa: CASSLLKGQGGLGLPSYNEQYF; cdr3_nt: TGTGCCAGCAGCTTACTCAAAGGGCAGGGGGGTCTGGGTCTACCCTCCTACAATGAGCAGTACTTC
v_call: TRBV20-1; j_call: TRBJ2-1; clone_size: .; d_call: .; cdr3_aa: CSARVVQYNEQFF; cdr3_nt: TGCAGTGCTAGAGTGGTTCAGTACAATGAGCAGTTCTTC
v_call: TRBV29-1; j_call: TRBJ1-1; clone_size: .; d_call: .; cdr3_aa: CSVESPYGGGEAFF; cdr3_nt: TGCAGCGTGGAGAGCCCCTATGGGGGGGGTGAAGCTTTCTTT
v_call: TRBV27; j_call: TRBJ2-7; clone_size: .; d_call: .; cdr3_aa: CASSLSRRGFYEQYF; cdr3_nt: TGTGCCAGCAGTTTATCCCGACGGGGGTTCTACGAGCAGTACTTC
v_call: TRBV27; j_call: TRBJ2-5; clone_size: .; d_call: .; cdr3_aa: CASSLNPNGRQETQYF; cdr3_nt: TGTGCCAGCAGTTTGAACCCTAACGGGCGCCAAGAGACCCAGTACTTC
v_call: TRBV3-1; j_call: TRBJ1-6; clone_size: .; d_call: .; cdr3_aa: CASSQVDSYNSPLHF; cdr3_nt: TGTGCCAGCAGCCAAGTGGACTCCTATAATTCACCCCTCCACTTT
v_call: TRBV6-4; j_call: TRBJ2-3; clone_size: .; d_call: .; cdr3_aa: CASSDSLATQYF; cdr3_nt: TGTGCCAGCAGTGACTCGCTCGCTACGCAGTATTTT
v_call: TRBV12-3/TRBV12-4; j_call: TRBJ2-1; clone_size: few; d_call: TRBD2; cdr3_aa: CASSFTSGSAAWEQFF; cdr3_nt: TGTGCCAGCAGTTTTACTAGCGGGAGTGCCGCTTGGGAGCAGTTCTTC
v_call: TRBV9; j_call: TRBJ2-1; clone_size: .; d_call: TRBD2; cdr3_aa: CASSVVSGIGNEQFF; cdr3_nt: TGTGCCAGCAGCGTAGTTAGCGGGATCGGCAATGAGCAGTTCTTC
v_call: TRBV28; j_call: TRBJ2-1; clone_size: few; d_call: .; cdr3_aa: CASSLVAPYNEQFF; cdr3_nt: TGTGCCAGCAGTTTAGTAGCACCATACAATGAGCAGTTCTTC
v_call: TRBV6-5; j_call: TRBJ2-2; clone_size: .; d_call: .; cdr3_aa: CASRPGQTQAYNEQFF; cdr3_nt: TGTGCCAGCAGACCCGGACAGACACAGGCCTACAATGAGCAGTTTTTT
v_call: TRBV20-1; j_call: TRBJ2-1; clone_size: once; d_call: TRBD2; cdr3_aa: CSARGVAGSSYNEQFF; cdr3_nt: TGCAGTGCTAGAGGGGTAGCGGGGAGCTCCTACAATGAGCAGTTCTTC
v_call: TRBV12-3/TRBV12-4; j_call: TRBJ2-7; clone_size: .; d_call: TRBD2; cdr3_aa: CASSLLGGANYEQYF; cdr3_nt: TGTGCCAGCAGTTTATTGGGAGGGGCGAACTACGAGCAGTACTTC
v_call: TRBV7-2; j_call: TRBJ1-2; clone_size: .; d_call: .; cdr3_aa: CANTRGGWGYTF; cdr3_nt: TGTGCCAATACGAGGGGAGGTTGGGGCTACACCTTC
v_call: TRBV5-1; j_call: TRBJ2-7; clone_size: .; d_call: TRBD2; cdr3_aa: CASRGTSGGSYEQYF; cdr3_nt: TGCGCCAGCAGGGGGACTAGCGGGGGCTCCTACGAGCAGTACTTC
v_call: TRBV20-1; j_call: TRBJ2-5; clone_size: .; d_call: .; cdr3_aa: CSATGAETQYF; cdr3_nt: TGCAGCGCGACGGGGGCGGAGACCCAGTACTTC
v_call: TRBV12-3/TRBV12-4; j_call: TRBJ2-1; clone_size: .; d_call: TRBD2; cdr3_aa: CASSPTSGAYNEQFF; cdr3_nt: TGTGCCAGCAGCCCTACTAGCGGTGCCTACAATGAGCAGTTCTTC
v_call: TRBV21-1; j_call: TRBJ2-7; clone_size: .; d_call: .; cdr3_aa: CASSRPGGYEQYF; cdr3_nt: TGTGCCAGCAGCCGCCCAGGGGGCTACGAGCAGTACTTC
v_call: TRBV20-1; j_call: TRBJ2-7; clone_size: few; d_call: .; cdr3_aa: CSARAGNSYEQYF; cdr3_nt: TGCAGTGCTAGAGCGGGAAACTCCTACGAGCAGTACTTC